This T cell receptor (beta chain) was obtained from a study of T cells in Graves' hyperthyroidism and ophthalmopathy. Exclusion criteria comprised uncontrolled infection, other autoimmune disease, pregnancy or lactation. Clinical symptoms, serum thyroxine, TRAb, thyroid ultrasound and orbital computed tomography informed diagnoses. When hyperthyroidism was first diagnosed, the blood sample was taken, preceding any ophthalmopathy symptoms. Ten or more counts support this clonotype. RNA transcripts were the template for amplifying TCR beta CDR3 regions. A first-round RT-PCR of the TCR CDR3 used the HTBI primer set. Each CDR3 protein gets one entry after TCRdb re-called the multiplex PCR reads with MiXCR. The sample includes about 580,000 distinct CDR3 sequences, about 15% of them seen just once. This CDR3 region has 12 residues. The germline V and J ends were trimmed by 6 bases and 4 bases, with 7 bases remaining between them.

Sequencing was carried out using blood. The J gene is TRBJ2-1, the V gene TRBV12-3 or TRBV12-4; D not certain. The receptor comes from a woman aged 25-40 years with Graves' hyperthyroidism that later progressed to Graves' ophthalmopathy. The DNA for the CDR3 is TGTGCCAGCAGCGACAATTACAATGAGCAGTTCTTC. Amino acid sequence: CASSDNYNEQFF.